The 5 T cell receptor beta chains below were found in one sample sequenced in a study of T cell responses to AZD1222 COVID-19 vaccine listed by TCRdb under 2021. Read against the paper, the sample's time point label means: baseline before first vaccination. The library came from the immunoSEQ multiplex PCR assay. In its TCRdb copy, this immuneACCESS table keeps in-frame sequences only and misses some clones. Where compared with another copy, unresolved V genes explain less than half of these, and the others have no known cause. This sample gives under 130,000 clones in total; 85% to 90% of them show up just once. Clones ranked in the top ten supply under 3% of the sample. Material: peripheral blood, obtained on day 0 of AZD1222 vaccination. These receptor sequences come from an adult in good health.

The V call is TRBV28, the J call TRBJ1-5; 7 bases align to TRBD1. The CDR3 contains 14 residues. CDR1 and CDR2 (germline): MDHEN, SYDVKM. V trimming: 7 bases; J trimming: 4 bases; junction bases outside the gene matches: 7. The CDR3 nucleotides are TGTGCCAGCAAGGGGGCTCAACCTAATCAGCCCCAGCATTTT. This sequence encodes CASKGAQPNQPQHF.

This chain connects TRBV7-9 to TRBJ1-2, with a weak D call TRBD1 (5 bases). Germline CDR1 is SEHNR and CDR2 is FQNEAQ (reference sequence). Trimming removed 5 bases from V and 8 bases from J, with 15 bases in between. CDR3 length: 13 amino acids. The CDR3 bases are TGTGCCAGCAGCCTCAGGGTTTTCGACGGCTACACCTTC. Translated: CASSLRVFDGYTF.

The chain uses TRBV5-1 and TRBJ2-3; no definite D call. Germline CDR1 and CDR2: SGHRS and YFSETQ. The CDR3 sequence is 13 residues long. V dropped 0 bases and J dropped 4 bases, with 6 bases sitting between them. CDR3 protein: CASSLGSPDTQYF. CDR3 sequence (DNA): TGCGCCAGCAGCTTGGGGTCCCCAGATACGCAGTATTTT.

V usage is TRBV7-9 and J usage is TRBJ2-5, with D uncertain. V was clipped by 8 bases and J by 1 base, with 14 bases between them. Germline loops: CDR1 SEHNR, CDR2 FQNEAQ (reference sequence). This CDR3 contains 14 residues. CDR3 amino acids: CASGLEQFQETQYF. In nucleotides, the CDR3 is TGTGCCAGCGGCCTGGAGCAGTTCCAAGAGACCCAGTACTTC. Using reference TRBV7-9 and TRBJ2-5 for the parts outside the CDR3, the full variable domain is DTGVSQNPRHKITKRGQNVTFRCDPISEHNRLYWYRQTLGQGPEFLTYFQNEAQLEKSRLLSDRFSAERPKGSFSTLEIQRTEQGDSAMYLCASGLEQFQETQYFGPGTRLLVL.

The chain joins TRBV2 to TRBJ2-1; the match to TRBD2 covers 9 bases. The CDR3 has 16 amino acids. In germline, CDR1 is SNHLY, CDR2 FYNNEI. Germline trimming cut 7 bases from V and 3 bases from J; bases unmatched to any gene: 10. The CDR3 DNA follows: TGTGCCAGCAATATGGGCGGGGGGGCCCTCTACAATGAGCAGTTCTTC. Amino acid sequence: CASNMGGGALYNEQFF. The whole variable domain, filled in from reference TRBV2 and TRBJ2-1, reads EPEVTQTPSHQVTQMGQEVILRCVPISNHLYFYWYRQILGQKVEFLVSFYNNEISEKSEIFDDQFSVERPDGSNFTLKIRSTKLEDSAMYFCASNMGGGALYNEQFFGPGTRLTVL.